This T cell receptor beta chain was captured in a study of shared clonotypes between healthy human individuals. The germline gives CDR1 MNHNS, CDR2 SASEGT. This CDR3 is 14 amino acids long. With 6 bases clipped from V and 1 base from J, the junction kept 3 bases outside the gene matches. As concerns this clone: The antigen is not known.

Clones were sequenced by immunoSEQ multiplex PCR, and TCRdb holds only the in-frame ones, with some missing. This table holds roughly 2.5 million clones, more than 80% found once. Study-level results: In contrast to clonotypes shared by all four donors, non-shared clonotypes had lower generation probabilities. Across a handful of donors, naive CD4 shared 5% to 5.5%, naive CD8 under 4%, memory CD4 roughly 2.4%, memory CD8 approximately 0.4%.

Specimen: naive CD4+ T cells sorted from blood. The subset: CD45RA+ positively selected. The clonotype was recovered from a man between 18 and 29 years old in good health. V and J are TRBV6-1 and TRBJ1-5; 7 nucleotides line up with TRBD1. The DNA for the CDR3 is TGTGCCAGCAGGCCGGGACAGAGCAATCAGCCCCAGCATTTT. Its protein is CASRPGQSNQPQHF.